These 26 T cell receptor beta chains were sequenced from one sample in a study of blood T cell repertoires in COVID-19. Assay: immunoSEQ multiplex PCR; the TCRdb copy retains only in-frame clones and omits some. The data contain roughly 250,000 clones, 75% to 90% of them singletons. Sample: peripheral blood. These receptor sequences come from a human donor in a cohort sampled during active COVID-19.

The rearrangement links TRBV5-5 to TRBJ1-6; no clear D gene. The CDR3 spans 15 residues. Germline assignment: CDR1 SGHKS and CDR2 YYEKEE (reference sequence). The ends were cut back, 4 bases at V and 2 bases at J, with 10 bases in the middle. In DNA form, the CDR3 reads TGTGCCAGCAGCCGGGAGGGTGCCTATAATTCACCCCTCCACTTT. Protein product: CASSREGAYNSPLHF.

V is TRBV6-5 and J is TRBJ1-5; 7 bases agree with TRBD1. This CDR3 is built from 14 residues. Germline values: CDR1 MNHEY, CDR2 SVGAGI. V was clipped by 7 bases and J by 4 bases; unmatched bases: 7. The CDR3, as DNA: TGTGCCAGCAATTCAGGGGGGTTTAATCAGCCCCAGCATTTT. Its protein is CASNSGGFNQPQHF.

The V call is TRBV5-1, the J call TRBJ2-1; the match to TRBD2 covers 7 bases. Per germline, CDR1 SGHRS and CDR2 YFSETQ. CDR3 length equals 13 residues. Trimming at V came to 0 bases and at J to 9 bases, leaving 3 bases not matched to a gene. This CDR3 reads CASSLESGIEQFF. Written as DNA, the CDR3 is TGCGCCAGCAGCTTGGAAAGCGGGATTGAGCAGTTCTTC.

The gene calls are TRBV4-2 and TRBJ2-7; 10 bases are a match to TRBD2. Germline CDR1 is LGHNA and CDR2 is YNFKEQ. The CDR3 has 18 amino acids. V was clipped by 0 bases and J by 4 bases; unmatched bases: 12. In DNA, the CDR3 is TGTGCCAGCAGCCAAGAAGACTCCTGGACTAGCGGAGCTTACGAGCAGTACTTC. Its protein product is CASSQEDSWTSGAYEQYF.

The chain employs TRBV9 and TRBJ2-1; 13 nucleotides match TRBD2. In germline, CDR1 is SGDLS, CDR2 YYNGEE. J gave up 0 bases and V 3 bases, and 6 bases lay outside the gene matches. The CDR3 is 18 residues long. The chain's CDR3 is CASSGGTSGTRSYNEQFF. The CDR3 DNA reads TGTGCCAGCAGCGGCGGGACTAGCGGGACCCGCTCCTACAATGAGCAGTTCTTC.

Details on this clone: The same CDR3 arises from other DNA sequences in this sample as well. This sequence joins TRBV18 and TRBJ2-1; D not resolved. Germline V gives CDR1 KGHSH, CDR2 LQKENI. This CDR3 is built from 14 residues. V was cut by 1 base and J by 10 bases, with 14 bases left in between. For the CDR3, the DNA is TGTGCCAGCTCACCACTTGACACACTCGGAGAGCAGTTCTTC. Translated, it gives CASSPLDTLGEQFF.

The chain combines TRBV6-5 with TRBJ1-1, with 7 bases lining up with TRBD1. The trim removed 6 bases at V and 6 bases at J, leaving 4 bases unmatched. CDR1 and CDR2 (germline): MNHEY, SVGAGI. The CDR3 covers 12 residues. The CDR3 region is CASSKGTAEAFF. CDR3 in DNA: TGTGCCAGCAGCAAAGGGACAGCTGAAGCTTTCTTT.

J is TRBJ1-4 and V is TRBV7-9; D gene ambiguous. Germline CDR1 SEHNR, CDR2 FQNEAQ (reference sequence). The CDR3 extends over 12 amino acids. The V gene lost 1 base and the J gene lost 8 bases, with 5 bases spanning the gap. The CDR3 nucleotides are TGTGCCAGCAGCTTAGGGCTCGAAAAACTGTTTTTT. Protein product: CASSLGLEKLFF.

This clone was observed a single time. CDR3 coding DNA: TGTGCCAGCAGCTTAGGGACTAGCGCCACAGATACGCAGTATTTT. Translating gives CASSLGTSATDTQYF. The genes are TRBV11-3 and TRBJ2-3; 9 positions agree with TRBD2. The CDR3 runs 15 residues. Germline V gene lookup returns CDR1 SGHNT and CDR2 YENEEA. Trimming removed 1 base from V and 2 bases from J; junction bases left unmatched: 1.

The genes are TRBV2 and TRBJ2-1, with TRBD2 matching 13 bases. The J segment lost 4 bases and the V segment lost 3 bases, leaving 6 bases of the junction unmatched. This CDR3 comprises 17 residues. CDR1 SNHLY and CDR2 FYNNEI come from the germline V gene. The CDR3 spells CASSEEGTSGVYNEQFF. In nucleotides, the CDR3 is TGTGCCAGCAGTGAGGAAGGGACTAGCGGGGTTTACAATGAGCAGTTCTTC.

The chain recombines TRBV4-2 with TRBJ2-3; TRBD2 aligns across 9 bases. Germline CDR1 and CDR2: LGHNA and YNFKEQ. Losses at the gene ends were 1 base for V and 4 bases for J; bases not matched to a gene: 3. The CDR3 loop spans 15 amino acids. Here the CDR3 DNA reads TGTGCCAGCAGCCAAGGCGGGGGGGAGGCAGATACGCAGTATTTT. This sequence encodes CASSQGGGEADTQYF.

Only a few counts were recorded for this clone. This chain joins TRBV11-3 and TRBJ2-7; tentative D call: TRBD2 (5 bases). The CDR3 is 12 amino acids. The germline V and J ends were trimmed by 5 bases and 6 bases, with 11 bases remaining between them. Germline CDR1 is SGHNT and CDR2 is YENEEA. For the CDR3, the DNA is TGTGCCAGCAGCACGGGGTATGGCGAGCAGTACTTC. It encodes CASSTGYGEQYF.

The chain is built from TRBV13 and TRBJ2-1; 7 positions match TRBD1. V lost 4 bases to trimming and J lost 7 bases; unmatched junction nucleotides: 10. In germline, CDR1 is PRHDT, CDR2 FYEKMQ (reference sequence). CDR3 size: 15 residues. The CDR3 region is CASSYRDSPRNEQFF. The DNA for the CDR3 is TGTGCCAGCAGCTACCGGGACAGCCCTCGGAATGAGCAGTTCTTC. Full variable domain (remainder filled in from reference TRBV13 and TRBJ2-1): AAGVIQSPRHLIKEKRETATLKCYPIPRHDTVYWYQQGPGQDPQFLISFYEKMQSDKGSIPDRFSAQQFSDYHSELNMSSLELGDSALYFCASSYRDSPRNEQFFGPGTRLTVL.

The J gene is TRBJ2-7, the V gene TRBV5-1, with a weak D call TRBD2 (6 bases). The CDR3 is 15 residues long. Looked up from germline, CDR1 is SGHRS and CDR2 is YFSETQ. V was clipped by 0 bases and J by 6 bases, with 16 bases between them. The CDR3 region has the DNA TGCGCCAGCAGCTTGGGGGGCACTAGCAGCTCCGAGCAGTACTTC. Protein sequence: CASSLGGTSSSEQYF.

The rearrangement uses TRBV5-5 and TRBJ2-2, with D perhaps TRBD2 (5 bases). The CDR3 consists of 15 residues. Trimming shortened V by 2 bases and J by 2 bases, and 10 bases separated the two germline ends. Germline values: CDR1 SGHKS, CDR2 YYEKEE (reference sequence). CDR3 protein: CASSFSGINTGELFF. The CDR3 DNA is TGTGCCAGCAGCTTCTCCGGGATAAACACCGGGGAGCTGTTTTTT.

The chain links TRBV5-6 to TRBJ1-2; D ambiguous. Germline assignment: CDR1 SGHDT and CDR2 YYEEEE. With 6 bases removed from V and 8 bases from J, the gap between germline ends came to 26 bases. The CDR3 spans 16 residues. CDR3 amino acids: CASTTAGSFQLLGYTF. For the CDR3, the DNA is TGTGCCAGCACCACCGCGGGATCATTCCAGTTGTTAGGCTACACCTTC.

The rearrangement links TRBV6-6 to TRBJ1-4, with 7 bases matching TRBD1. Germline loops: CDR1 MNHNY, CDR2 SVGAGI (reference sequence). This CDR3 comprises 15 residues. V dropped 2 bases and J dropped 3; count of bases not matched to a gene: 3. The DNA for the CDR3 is TGTGCCAGCAGTTACACCGGGACAGCTAATGAAAAACTGTTTTTT. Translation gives CASSYTGTANEKLFF.

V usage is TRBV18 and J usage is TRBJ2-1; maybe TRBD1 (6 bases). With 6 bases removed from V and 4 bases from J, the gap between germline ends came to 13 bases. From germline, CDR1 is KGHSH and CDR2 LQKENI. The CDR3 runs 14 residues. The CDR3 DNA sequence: TGTGCCAGCTCCCGATCGGACAGTTACAATGAGCAGTTCTTC. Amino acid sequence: CASSRSDSYNEQFF.

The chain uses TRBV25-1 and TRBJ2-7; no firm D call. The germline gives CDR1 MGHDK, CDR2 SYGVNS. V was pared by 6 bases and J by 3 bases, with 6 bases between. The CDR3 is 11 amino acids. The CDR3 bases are TGTGCCAGCAGGTCCAACTACGAGCAGTACTTC. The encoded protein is CASRSNYEQYF.

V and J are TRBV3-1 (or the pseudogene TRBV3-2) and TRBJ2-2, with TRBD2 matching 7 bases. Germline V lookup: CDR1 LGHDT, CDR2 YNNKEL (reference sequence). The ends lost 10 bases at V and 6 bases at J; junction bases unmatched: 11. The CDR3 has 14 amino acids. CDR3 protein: CATGSTSVAGELFF. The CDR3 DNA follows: TGTGCCACTGGTAGTACTAGCGTTGCCGGGGAGCTGTTTTTT.

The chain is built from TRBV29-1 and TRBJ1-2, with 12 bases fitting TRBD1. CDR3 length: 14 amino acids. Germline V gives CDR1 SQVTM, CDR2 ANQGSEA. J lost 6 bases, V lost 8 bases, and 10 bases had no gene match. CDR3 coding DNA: TGCAGCACAACCGGGACAGGGGGCAATAATGGCTACACCTTC. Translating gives CSTTGTGGNNGYTF.

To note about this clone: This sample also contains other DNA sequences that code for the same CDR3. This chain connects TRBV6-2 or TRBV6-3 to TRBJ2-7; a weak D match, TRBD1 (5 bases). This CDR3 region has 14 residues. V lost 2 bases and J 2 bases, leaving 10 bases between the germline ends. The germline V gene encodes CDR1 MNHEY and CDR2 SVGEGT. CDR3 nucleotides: TGTGCCAGCAGTTACCCTCCAGGGCCCTACGAGCAGTACTTC. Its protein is CASSYPPGPYEQYF.

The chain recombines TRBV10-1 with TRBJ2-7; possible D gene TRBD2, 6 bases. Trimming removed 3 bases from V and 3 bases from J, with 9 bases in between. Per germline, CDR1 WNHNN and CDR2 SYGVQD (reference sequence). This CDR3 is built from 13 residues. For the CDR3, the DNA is TGCGCCAGCAGTGAAGGAGGGGTCTACGAGCAGTACTTC. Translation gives CASSEGGVYEQYF.

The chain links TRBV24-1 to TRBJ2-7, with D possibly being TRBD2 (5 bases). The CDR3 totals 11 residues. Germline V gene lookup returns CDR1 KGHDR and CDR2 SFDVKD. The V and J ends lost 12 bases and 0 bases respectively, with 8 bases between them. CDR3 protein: CAPGSSYEQYF. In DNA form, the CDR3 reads TGTGCCCCTGGGAGCTCCTACGAGCAGTACTTC.

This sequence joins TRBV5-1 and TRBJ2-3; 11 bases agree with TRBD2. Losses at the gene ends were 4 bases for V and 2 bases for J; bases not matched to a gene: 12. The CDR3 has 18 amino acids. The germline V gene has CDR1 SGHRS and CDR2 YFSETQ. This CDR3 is CASSTALTSGVFTDTQYF. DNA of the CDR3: TGCGCCAGCAGCACGGCGTTGACTAGCGGGGTATTCACAGATACGCAGTATTTT. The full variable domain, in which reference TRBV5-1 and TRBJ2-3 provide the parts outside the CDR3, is KAGVTQTPRYLIKTRGQQVTLSCSPISGHRSVSWYQQTPGQGLQFLFEYFSETQRNKGNFPGRFSGRQFSNSRSEMNVSTLELGDSALYLCASSTALTSGVFTDTQYFGPGTRLTVL.

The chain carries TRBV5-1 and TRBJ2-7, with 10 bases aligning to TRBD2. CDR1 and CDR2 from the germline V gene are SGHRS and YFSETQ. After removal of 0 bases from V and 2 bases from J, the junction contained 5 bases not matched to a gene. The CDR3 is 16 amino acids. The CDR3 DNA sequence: TGCGCCAGCAGCTTGGAGGTAGCGGGAGGTCCCTACGAGCAGTACTTC. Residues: CASSLEVAGGPYEQYF. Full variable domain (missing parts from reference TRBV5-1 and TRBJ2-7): KAGVTQTPRYLIKTRGQQVTLSCSPISGHRSVSWYQQTPGQGLQFLFEYFSETQRNKGNFPGRFSGRQFSNSRSEMNVSTLELGDSALYLCASSLEVAGGPYEQYFGPGTRLTVT.